The 17 T cell receptor beta chains below come from one sample, sequenced in a study of T cell responses to AZD1222 COVID-19 vaccine. Clones were sequenced by immunoSEQ multiplex PCR, and TCRdb holds only the in-frame ones, with some missing. The table includes approximately 140,000 clones, 89% detected once. Source: peripheral blood, taken on day 0 of AZD1222 vaccination. All receptors derive from an adult in good health.

The J gene is TRBJ2-1, the V gene TRBV2; 9 bases line up with TRBD1. Germline values: CDR1 SNHLY, CDR2 FYNNEI. Trimming removed 4 bases from V and 2 bases from J; junction bases left unmatched: 0. CDR3 size: 14 residues. CDR3 in amino acids: CASSGTGAYNEQFF. In DNA form, the CDR3 reads TGTGCCAGCAGTGGGACAGGGGCCTACAATGAGCAGTTCTTC. The entire variable domain, with the rest obtained from reference TRBV2 and TRBJ2-1, is as follows: EPEVTQTPSHQVTQMGQEVILRCVPISNHLYFYWYRQILGQKVEFLVSFYNNEISEKSEIFDDQFSVERPDGSNFTLKIRSTKLEDSAMYFCASSGTGAYNEQFFGPGTRLTVL.

CDR3 in amino acids: CASSRRDRGGLAGQFF. The CDR3 nucleotides read TGTGCCAGCAGCCGCCGGGACAGGGGGGGGCTAGCCGGGCAGTTCTTC. V and J are TRBV7-2 and TRBJ2-1, with 11 nucleotides matching TRBD1. This CDR3 contains 16 residues. The V segment lost 5 bases and the J segment 12 bases; nucleotides outside the gene matches: 15. Looked up from germline, CDR1 is SGHTA and CDR2 is FQGNSA.

Only one count was recorded for this clone. The gene calls are TRBV6-4 and TRBJ1-1; D not certain. The CDR3 spans 16 residues. V was shortened by 5 bases and J by 0 bases, with 16 bases between the two germline ends. Germline values: CDR1 MRHNA, CDR2 SNTAGT. CDR3 sequence (DNA): TGTGCCAGCAGTCCTCCCCCCGCCCCTGTGAACACTGAAGCTTTCTTT. Protein product: CASSPPPAPVNTEAFF.

The chain recombines TRBV9 with TRBJ1-5, with D possibly matching TRBD1 (5 bases). Trimming removed 0 bases from V and 7 bases from J, with 11 bases in between. Germline assignment: CDR1 SGDLS and CDR2 YYNGEE. This CDR3 is 14 amino acids long. The CDR3 loop is CASSVGQGRQPQHF. CDR3 nucleotides: TGTGCCAGCAGCGTAGGGCAGGGTAGGCAGCCCCAGCATTTT.

The chain joins TRBV7-2 to TRBJ1-4; 11 bases are a match to TRBD1. The germline V gene has CDR1 SGHTA and CDR2 FQGNSA. Germline trimming cut 6 bases from V and 6 bases from J; bases unmatched to any gene: 3. The CDR3 is 14 amino acids. DNA of the CDR3: TGTGCCAGCAGTCGGGACAGGGGGTATGAAAAACTGTTTTTT. This encodes CASSRDRGYEKLFF.

This chain uses TRBV21-1 with TRBJ2-5; whether TRBD2, the table's D call, matches the DNA was not checked. TRBV21-1 is an annotated pseudogene. The CDR3 covers 18 residues. The CDR3 is CASSYPPAPPGLQETQYF. The DNA for the CDR3 is TGTGCCAGCAGCTACCCACCAGCCCCCCCGGGACTTCAAGAGACCCAGTACTTC.

This chain joins TRBV29-1 and TRBJ2-3, with D hard to call. The CDR3 runs 13 residues. V dropped 2 bases and J dropped 3 bases, with 9 bases sitting between them. CDR1 and CDR2 from the germline V gene are SQVTM and ANQGSEA. The CDR3 nucleotides read TGCAGCGTTGAAAGGCAGGAGACAGATACGCAGTATTTT. Amino acid sequence: CSVERQETDTQYF.

This chain connects TRBV7-2 to TRBJ1-2; 7 bases align to TRBD1. Unmatched junction bases numbered 4, after V lost 1 base and J lost 2 bases. The CDR3 consists of 15 residues. The V gene's germline CDR1 is SGHTA and CDR2 FQGNSA. The CDR3 sequence is CASSLVWDRNYGYTF. The CDR3 DNA sequence: TGTGCCAGCAGCTTAGTATGGGACAGAAACTATGGCTACACCTTC.

This rearrangement joins TRBV7-8 to TRBJ1-3; D is perhaps TRBD1 (6 bases). This CDR3 region has 15 residues. The germline CDR1 and CDR2 sequences are SGHVS and FQNEAQ. The germline V and J ends were trimmed by 3 bases and 2 bases, with 11 bases remaining between them. CDR3 loop: CASSLTTGTGNTIYF. In DNA, the CDR3 is TGTGCCAGCAGCTTGACCACAGGGACTGGAAACACCATATATTTT.

Turning to this clone: Other DNA sequences of this sample code for an identical CDR3. This chain joins TRBV27 and TRBJ2-1, with 10 bases lining up with TRBD2. The V and J ends lost 6 bases and 2 bases, in that order; junction bases with no gene match: 4. CDR3 size: 15 residues. Germline V gene lookup returns CDR1 MNHEY and CDR2 SMNVEV (reference sequence). The CDR3 loop reads CASSQTSGAYNEQFF. The CDR3 DNA reads TGTGCCAGCAGCCAAACTAGCGGGGCCTACAATGAGCAGTTCTTC.

The chain's CDR3 is CASSQPPGTEAFF. CDR3 sequence (DNA): TGTGCCAGCAGTCAACCCCCCGGAACTGAAGCTTTCTTT. The V and J genes are TRBV27 and TRBJ1-1; no definite D call. Germline loops: CDR1 MNHEY, CDR2 SMNVEV (reference sequence). With 5 bases removed from V and 5 bases from J, the gap between germline ends came to 12 bases. There are 13 residues in the CDR3.

This chain links TRBV28 with TRBJ1-2; D ambiguous. The V end lost 6 bases, the J end lost 6 bases, and 20 bases lay between the germline ends. Germline values: CDR1 MDHEN, CDR2 SYDVKM. CDR3 length: 15 residues. Written as DNA, the CDR3 is TGTGCCAGCAGGAAACTAACGTCGGGAAACAATGGCTACACCTTC. Translation: CASRKLTSGNNGYTF.

The V and J genes are TRBV19 and TRBJ1-4; 8 bases align to TRBD1. Germline lookup yields CDR1 LNHDA and CDR2 SQIVND (reference sequence). Trimming at V came to 8 bases and at J to 5 bases, leaving 10 bases not matched to a gene. CDR3 length equals 15 residues. Here the CDR3 DNA reads TGTGCCAGTCGGATCCACAGGGGGGGGAATGAAAAACTGTTTTTT. Its protein product is CASRIHRGGNEKLFF.

A single count supports this clone. This chain uses TRBV5-1 with TRBJ2-3; no reliable D call. CDR3 size: 13 residues. Trimming pared 0 bases from V and 2 bases from J, leaving 4 bases between. CDR1 is SGHRS and CDR2 is YFSETQ in the germline V gene. DNA of the CDR3: TGCGCCAGCAGCTTGGAATACACAGATACGCAGTATTTT. This sequence encodes CASSLEYTDTQYF.

The rearrangement uses TRBV19 and TRBJ1-5; TRBD1 aligns across 7 bases. Looked up from germline, CDR1 is LNHDA and CDR2 is SQIVND (reference sequence). V trimming: 4 bases; J trimming: 5 bases; junction bases outside the gene matches: 2. The CDR3 consists of 13 residues. The CDR3, as DNA: TGTGCCAGTAGTAGACAGGGCGATCAGCCCCAGCATTTT. Translating it yields CASSRQGDQPQHF.

V is TRBV28 and J is TRBJ1-6; D call uncertain. The CDR3 spans 14 residues. From germline, CDR1 is MDHEN and CDR2 SYDVKM. Trimming pared 3 bases from V and 13 bases from J, leaving 16 bases between. CDR3 coding DNA: TGTGCCAGCAGTTTGGGTAATGCGTTTGGTCCCCTCCACTTT. It yields the protein CASSLGNAFGPLHF.

The chain recombines TRBV18 with TRBJ2-2, with D maybe TRBD1 (6 bases). Per germline, CDR1 KGHSH and CDR2 LQKENI. The V and J ends lost 6 bases and 5 bases respectively, with 19 bases between them. The CDR3 sequence is 16 residues long. The DNA for the CDR3 is TGTGCCAGCTCCTTCGCCCGGTGGCAGGGGACCGGGGAGCTGTTTTTT. As protein: CASSFARWQGTGELFF. Drawing the rest from reference TRBV18 and TRBJ2-2, the complete variable domain is NAGVMQNPRHLVRRRGQEARLRCSPMKGHSHVYWYRQLPEEGLKFMVYLQKENIIDESGMPKERFSAEFPKEGPSILRIQQVVRGDSAAYFCASSFARWQGTGELFFGEGSRLTVL.